This T cell receptor (beta chain) appears in the sequencing data of a study of blood T cells in healthy people across ages. The second PCR ran about 7 to 12 cycles with a sample-barcoded 5' primer and J-beta primers. MiXCR was run by TCRdb on the 5' RACE reads, yielding one entry per CDR3 protein. The table lists 710,000 or so distinct CDR3 sequences, roughly 20% of them singletons. Germline values: CDR1 SGHTA, CDR2 FQGNSA. The V end was cut by 5 bases, the J end by 0 bases, with 13 bases between. The CDR3 has 15 amino acids. Source material: blood. The receptor's source is a man between 70 and 80 years old in good health. This chain links TRBV7-2 with TRBJ1-1; no definite D call. CDR3 residues: CASSPRRGLNTEAFF. In DNA form, the CDR3 reads TGTGCCAGCAGCCCCCGGCGGGGTCTGAACACTGAAGCTTTCTTT.